This T cell receptor (beta chain) was profiled in a study of blood T cell repertoires in COVID-19. CDR3 length: 14 residues. Per the germline V gene, CDR1 is SGHNT and CDR2 is YYREEE (reference sequence). Trimming removed 6 bases from V and 0 bases from J, with 13 bases in between. Only in-frame clones appear in the TCRdb table, and some are missing; sequencing was by immunoSEQ multiplex PCR. In the table there are under 70,000 clones, about four fifths of which are singletons. Sequences were obtained from peripheral blood. The J gene is TRBJ2-7, the V gene TRBV5-4, with a tentative D call TRBD1 (6 bases). The TCR was taken from a human donor in a cohort sampled during active COVID-19. The CDR3 here is CASTSGASSYEQYF. CDR3 DNA sequence: TGTGCCAGCACCTCAGGGGCGAGCTCCTACGAGCAGTACTTC.